This T cell receptor beta chain appears in the sequencing data of a study of T cell responses to AZD1222 COVID-19 vaccine. CDR3 length: 14 residues. Germline values: CDR1 SGHVS, CDR2 FQNEAQ. V lost 7 bases to trimming and J lost 3 bases, with 15 bases between them. Measured with immunoSEQ multiplex PCR; TCRdb has only the in-frame clones, and not every one. The data show some 160,000 clones, 90% to 95% seen once. This TCR was sampled from an adult in good health. V is TRBV7-8 and J is TRBJ1-1; D not resolved. The starting material was peripheral blood, obtained on day 0 of AZD1222 vaccination. CDR3 sequence reads: CASNQKPPHTEAFF. The DNA of the CDR3 is TGTGCCAGCAATCAAAAGCCCCCTCACACTGAAGCTTTCTTT.